Listed below are T cell receptor beta chains from one sample, sequenced in a study of CD8 T cells in ankylosing spondylitis. TCRdb processed the 5' RACE reads anew with MiXCR; each CDR3 protein has one entry. This table has 500,000 to 650,000 distinct CDR3 sequences, 5.3% appearing once. The material sequenced was blood, either unsorted or a sorted T cell fraction (not recorded which). All receptors derive from a male donor with ankylosing spondylitis. Both conserved end residues are part of each CDR3. A D gene is named only where the DNA matches it firmly. Where a row states a size, it is once, few, many or the class of an expanded clone; other rows omit it.

clone size: .; D gene: .; J gene: TRBJ2-7; V gene: TRBV10-3; CDR3 protein: CAISATDSGEQYF; CDR3 DNA: TGTGCCATCAGTGCCACCGACAGTGGCGAGCAGTACTTC
clone size: many; D gene: TRBD2; J gene: TRBJ2-7; V gene: TRBV20-1; CDR3 protein: CSARSGFSYEQYF; CDR3 DNA: TGCAGTGCTCGTAGCGGGTTTAGCTACGAGCAGTACTTC
clone size: many; D gene: .; J gene: TRBJ2-3; V gene: TRBV11-1; CDR3 protein: CASSFRTLRLTTDTQYF; CDR3 DNA: TGTGCCAGCAGCTTTCGAACCCTACGATTAACCACAGATACGCAGTATTTT
clone size: few; D gene: TRBD2; J gene: TRBJ2-1; V gene: TRBV20-1; CDR3 protein: CSAWNPGTSGRSYNEQFF; CDR3 DNA: TGCAGTGCTTGGAACCCCGGGACTAGCGGGCGCTCCTACAATGAGCAGTTCTTC
clone size: .; D gene: TRBD1; J gene: TRBJ1-5; V gene: TRBV7-9; CDR3 protein: CASSRTGGPSQPQHF; CDR3 DNA: TGTGCCAGCAGCCGTACAGGGGGCCCCAGTCAGCCCCAGCATTTT
clone size: .; D gene: .; J gene: TRBJ1-1; V gene: TRBV7-2; CDR3 protein: CARRPRGATEAFF; CDR3 DNA: TGTGCCAGGAGACCGAGGGGAGCTACTGAAGCTTTCTTT
clone size: few; D gene: .; J gene: TRBJ2-5; V gene: TRBV7-2; CDR3 protein: CASSPNSWYQETQYF; CDR3 DNA: TGTGCCAGCAGCCCGAACAGTTGGTACCAAGAGACCCAGTACTTC
clone size: many; D gene: .; J gene: TRBJ2-4; V gene: TRBV9; CDR3 protein: CASSVGRAPLHF; CDR3 DNA: TGTGCCAGCAGCGTAGGTCGGGCCCCCCTCCACTTC
clone size: many; D gene: TRBD2; J gene: TRBJ2-5; V gene: TRBV4-1; CDR3 protein: CASSKGTSGGGSVETQYF; CDR3 DNA: TGCGCCAGCAGTAAAGGGACTAGCGGAGGGGGGAGCGTGGAGACCCAGTACTTC
clone size: many; D gene: .; J gene: TRBJ1-1; V gene: TRBV10-3; CDR3 protein: CAISSSGTEAFF; CDR3 DNA: TGTGCCATCAGTTCCTCTGGAACTGAAGCTTTCTTT
clone size: .; D gene: .; J gene: TRBJ1-2; V gene: TRBV20-1; CDR3 protein: CSARDWARGWYTF; CDR3 DNA: TGCAGTGCTAGAGATTGGGCCAGGGGCTGGTACACCTTC
clone size: few; D gene: .; J gene: TRBJ2-3; V gene: TRBV4-2; CDR3 protein: CASSQEPGPTDTQYF; CDR3 DNA: TGTGCCAGCAGCCAAGAACCGGGACCCACAGATACGCAGTATTTT
clone size: .; D gene: .; J gene: TRBJ2-4; V gene: TRBV7-2; CDR3 protein: CASSQDWFDKNIQYF; CDR3 DNA: TGTGCCAGCAGCCAGGATTGGTTCGACAAAAACATTCAGTACTTC
clone size: many; D gene: .; J gene: TRBJ1-5; V gene: TRBV10-3; CDR3 protein: CAITSAAGQPQHF; CDR3 DNA: TGTGCCATCACGAGCGCAGCCGGTCAGCCCCAGCATTTT
clone size: many; D gene: TRBD1; J gene: TRBJ2-7; V gene: TRBV4-1; CDR3 protein: CASSDRAREQYF; CDR3 DNA: TGCGCCAGCAGTGACAGGGCGAGAGAGCAGTACTTC
clone size: .; D gene: TRBD2; J gene: TRBJ2-5; V gene: TRBV11-2; CDR3 protein: CASSSIIRSSSGKKETQYF; CDR3 DNA: TGTGCCAGCAGCTCCATTATCCGATCCTCTAGCGGAAAGAAAGAGACCCAGTACTTC
clone size: few; D gene: .; J gene: TRBJ1-2; V gene: TRBV3-1; CDR3 protein: CASSQFRGNYGYTF; CDR3 DNA: TGTGCCAGCAGCCAATTCCGGGGTAACTATGGCTACACCTTC
clone size: .; D gene: .; J gene: TRBJ2-4; V gene: TRBV5-6; CDR3 protein: CASSFGLLSIQYF; CDR3 DNA: TGTGCCAGCAGCTTCGGGCTCCTAAGCATTCAGTACTTC
clone size: .; D gene: TRBD1; J gene: TRBJ2-6; V gene: TRBV6-1; CDR3 protein: CASSWTGTGANVLTF; CDR3 DNA: TGTGCCAGCAGCTGGACAGGGACTGGGGCCAACGTCCTGACTTTC
clone size: many; D gene: .; J gene: TRBJ2-5; V gene: TRBV7-2; CDR3 protein: CASSQTDRFGAQETQYF; CDR3 DNA: TGTGCCAGCAGCCAAACAGACAGGTTCGGGGCTCAAGAGACCCAGTACTTC
clone size: many; D gene: .; J gene: TRBJ1-5; V gene: TRBV6-5; CDR3 protein: CASSYSTGHQPQHF; CDR3 DNA: TGTGCCAGCAGTTACTCGACGGGACATCAGCCCCAGCATTTT
clone size: few; D gene: .; J gene: TRBJ2-5; V gene: TRBV7-2; CDR3 protein: CASSFNKGEETQYF; CDR3 DNA: TGTGCCAGCAGCTTTAATAAGGGCGAGGAGACCCAGTACTTC
clone size: many; D gene: TRBD2; J gene: TRBJ2-1; V gene: TRBV6-1; CDR3 protein: CASGSLTSGVRSEQFF; CDR3 DNA: TGTGCCAGCGGGTCCTTGACTAGCGGGGTCCGTAGTGAGCAGTTCTTC
clone size: many; D gene: .; J gene: TRBJ1-1; V gene: TRBV7-9; CDR3 protein: CASSLGTLGAFF; CDR3 DNA: TGTGCCAGCAGCCTAGGGACCCTCGGGGCTTTCTTT